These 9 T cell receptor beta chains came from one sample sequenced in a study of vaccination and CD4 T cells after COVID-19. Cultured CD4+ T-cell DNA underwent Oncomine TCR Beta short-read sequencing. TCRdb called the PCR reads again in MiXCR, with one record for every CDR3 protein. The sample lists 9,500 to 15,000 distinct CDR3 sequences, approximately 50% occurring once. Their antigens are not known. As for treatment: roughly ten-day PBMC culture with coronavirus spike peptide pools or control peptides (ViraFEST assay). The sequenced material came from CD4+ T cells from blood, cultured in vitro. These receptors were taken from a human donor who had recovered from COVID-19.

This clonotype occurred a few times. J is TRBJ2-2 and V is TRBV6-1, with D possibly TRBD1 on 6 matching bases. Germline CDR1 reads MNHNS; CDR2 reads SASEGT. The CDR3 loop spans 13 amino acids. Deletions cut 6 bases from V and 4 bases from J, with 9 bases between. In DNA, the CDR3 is TGTGCCAGCAGAAGGGGGATCACCGGGGAGCTGTTTTTT. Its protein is CASRRGITGELFF.

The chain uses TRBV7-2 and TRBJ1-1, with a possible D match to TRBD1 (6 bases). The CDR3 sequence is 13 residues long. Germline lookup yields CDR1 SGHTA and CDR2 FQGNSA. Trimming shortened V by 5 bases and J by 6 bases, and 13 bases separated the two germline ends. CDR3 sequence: CASSPRRTAEAFF. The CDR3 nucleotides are TGTGCCAGCAGCCCTAGGCGGACAGCTGAAGCTTTCTTT.

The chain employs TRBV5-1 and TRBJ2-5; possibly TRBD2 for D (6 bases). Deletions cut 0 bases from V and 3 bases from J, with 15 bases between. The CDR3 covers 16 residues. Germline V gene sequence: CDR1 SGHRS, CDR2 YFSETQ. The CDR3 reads CASSLATRLEKETQYF. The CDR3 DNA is TGCGCCAGCAGCTTGGCCACGCGACTAGAGAAAGAGACCCAGTACTTC.

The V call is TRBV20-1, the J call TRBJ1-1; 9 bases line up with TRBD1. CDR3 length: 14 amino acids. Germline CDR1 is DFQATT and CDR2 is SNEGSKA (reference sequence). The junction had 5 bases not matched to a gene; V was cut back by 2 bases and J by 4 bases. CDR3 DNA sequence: TGCAGTGCTAGACCCGGGACAGGGATCACTGAAGCTTTCTTT. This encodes CSARPGTGITEAFF.

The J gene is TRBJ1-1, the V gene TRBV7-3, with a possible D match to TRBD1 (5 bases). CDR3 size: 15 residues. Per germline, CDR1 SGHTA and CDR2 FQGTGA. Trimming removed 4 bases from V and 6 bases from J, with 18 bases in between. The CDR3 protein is CASSSRGGVDSEAFF. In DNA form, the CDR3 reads TGTGCCAGCAGCTCCCGCGGGGGAGTTGATTCTGAAGCTTTCTTT.

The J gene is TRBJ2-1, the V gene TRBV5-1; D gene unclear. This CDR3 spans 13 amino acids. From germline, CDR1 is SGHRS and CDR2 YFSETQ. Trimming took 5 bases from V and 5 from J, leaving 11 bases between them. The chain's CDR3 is CASSPRGNNEQFF. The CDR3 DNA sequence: TGCGCCAGCAGTCCCAGAGGCAACAATGAGCAGTTCTTC.

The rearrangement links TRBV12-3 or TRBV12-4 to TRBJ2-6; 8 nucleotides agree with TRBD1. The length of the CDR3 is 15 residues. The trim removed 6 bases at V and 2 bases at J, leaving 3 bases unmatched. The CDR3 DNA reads TGTGCCAGCAGGACAGGGGCCGCTGGGGCCAACGTCCTGACTTTC. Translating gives CASRTGAAGANVLTF.

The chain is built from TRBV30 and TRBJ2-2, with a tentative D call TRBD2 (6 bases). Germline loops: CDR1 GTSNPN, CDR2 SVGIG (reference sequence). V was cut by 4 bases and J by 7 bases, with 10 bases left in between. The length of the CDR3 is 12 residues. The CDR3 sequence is CAWTFGGGELFF. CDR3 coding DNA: TGTGCCTGGACCTTCGGGGGCGGGGAGCTGTTTTTT.

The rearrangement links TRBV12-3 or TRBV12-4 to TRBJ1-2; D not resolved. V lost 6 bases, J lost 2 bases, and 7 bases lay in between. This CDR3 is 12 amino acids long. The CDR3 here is CASSRANYGYTF. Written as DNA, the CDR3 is TGTGCCAGCAGCCGGGCAAACTATGGCTACACCTTC.